These T cell receptor beta chains were read from a single sample in a study of T cell responses to AZD1222 COVID-19 vaccine. This table comes from immunoSEQ multiplex PCR, and its TCRdb copy is limited to in-frame clones, with some not included. The data show 130,000 to 150,000 clones, 80% to 90% seen once. The material sequenced was peripheral blood, taken on day 0 of AZD1222 vaccination. Every receptor here comes from an adult in good health. The CDR3 runs from the conserved cysteine through the conserved F or W. D genes are given only for firm matches. Size is stated for part of the rows, as once, few or many counts, or as a class when the clone is expanded.

d_gene,abundance,v_gene,j_gene,CDR3nt,CDR3aa
TRBD2,once,TRBV14,TRBJ2-1,TGTGCCAGCAGCCAGATAGACGTGACTAGCGGGAGGGATGAGCAGTTCTTC,CASSQIDVTSGRDEQFF
-,-,TRBV13,TRBJ1-1,TGTGCCAGCAGCTTAATCCAGGGAGGATGGGCTGAAGCTTTCTTT,CASSLIQGGWAEAFF
-,-,TRBV6-5,TRBJ2-2,TGTGCCAGCAGGCCAATAGGGAACATAGCCGGGGAGCTGTTTTTT,CASRPIGNIAGELFF
-,-,TRBV7-2,TRBJ1-6,TGTGCCAGCAGCCTAGACTCGCAGGGATGGAATTCACCCCTCCACTTT,CASSLDSQGWNSPLHF
-,-,TRBV3-1/TRBV3-2,TRBJ2-5,TGTGCCAGCAGCCCCTTTGCGGCGTACCAAGAGACCCAGTACTTC,CASSPFAAYQETQYF
-,-,TRBV6-1,TRBJ1-1,TGTGCCAGCAGTGAAAGGACTGAAGCTTTCTTT,CASSERTEAFF
-,-,TRBV6-5,TRBJ1-3,TGTGCCAGCCGACTGGACCAGGATCGGGGAAACACCATATATTTT,CASRLDQDRGNTIYF
TRBD2,-,TRBV18,TRBJ2-3,TGTGCCAGCTCATTCCGTGCGGGGGGCACAGATACGCAGTATTTT,CASSFRAGGTDTQYF
-,-,TRBV4-2,TRBJ1-1,TGTGCCAGCAGCCTTAGGGTCACAAACACTGAAGCTTTCTTT,CASSLRVTNTEAFF
-,once,TRBV12-3/TRBV12-4,TRBJ1-2,TGTGCCAGCAGTCCCACAGGGACCTATGGCTACACCTTC,CASSPTGTYGYTF
TRBD2,-,TRBV4-1,TRBJ2-7,TGCGCCAGCAGCCAAAGGGAGGGCTACGAGCAGTACTTC,CASSQREGYEQYF
-,-,TRBV19,TRBJ2-1,TGTGCCAGTAGTTTGACTAGCTCCTACAATGAGCAGTTCTTC,CASSLTSSYNEQFF
-,-,TRBV5-1,TRBJ2-3,TGCGCCAGCAGCTTGACAGCGTACACAGATACGCAGTATTTT,CASSLTAYTDTQYF
-,-,TRBV11-2,TRBJ1-4,TGTGCCAGCAGCATAAGGACGGGGGGTGAAAAACTGTTTTTT,CASSIRTGGEKLFF